There are a few counts of the clone carrying this T cell receptor beta chain. This sample is drawn from a study of T-cell memory formation after mild COVID-19. Via MiXCR, TCRdb re-called the 5' RACE reads, giving one row per CDR3 protein. The table includes around 130,000 distinct CDR3 sequences, approximately 15% detected once. This CDR3 contains 16 residues. In germline, CDR1 is SGHRS, CDR2 YFSETQ. Trimming removed 4 bases from V and 5 bases from J, with 21 bases in between. What was sequenced was PBMCs or a T cell subset sorted from them (not recorded which). The clonotype originates from a man between 18 and 29 years old who had mild COVID-19 (a few samples of this study predate the infection). Cell type and time point are not known. This chain joins TRBV5-1 and TRBJ2-5; TRBD2 might be the D (5 bases). The CDR3 reads CASSINPVVPGETQYF. The CDR3 nucleotides are TGCGCCAGCAGCATAAACCCGGTCGTACCGGGGGAGACCCAGTACTTC.